Listed below are T cell receptor beta chains from one sample, sequenced in a study of blood T cells in healthy people across ages. TCRdb reprocessed the 5' RACE reads via MiXCR and lists one record per CDR3 protein. The sample includes fewer than 800,000 distinct CDR3 sequences, approximately 30% of them seen just once. Sequenced sample: blood. The receptor set was obtained from a woman older than 75 in good health. Each CDR3 is given with its conserved first and last residue. The order of the fields is V gene, D gene, clone size, J gene, CDR3 DNA, CDR3 protein. A D gene is named only where the DNA matches it firmly. Expanded clones are given a class, and other clones once, few, many or no size at all.

V: TRBV7-2; D: TRBD2; size: -; J: TRBJ2-7; DNA: TGTGCCAGCAGCTTCGGTAGCGGGAGTCGGAACGAGCAGTACTTC; CDR3: CASSFGSGSRNEQYF
V: TRBV6-2/TRBV6-3; D: -; size: many; J: TRBJ2-4; DNA: TGTGCCAGCAGTTACTTTCAGGGTAACATTCAGTACTTC; CDR3: CASSYFQGNIQYF
V: TRBV7-9; D: -; size: -; J: TRBJ1-1; DNA: TGTGCCAGCACCCTGATGGGGGCGGGTGAAGCTTTCTTT; CDR3: CASTLMGAGEAFF
V: TRBV20-1; D: TRBD2; size: few; J: TRBJ2-1; DNA: TGCAGTGCTAGTGTTCTAGCGGGTGATGAGCAGTTCTTC; CDR3: CSASVLAGDEQFF
V: TRBV7-6; D: -; size: many; J: TRBJ2-5; DNA: TGTGCCAGCAGCTTAGCGTTAGGGACCCAGTACTTC; CDR3: CASSLALGTQYF
V: TRBV25-1; D: -; size: few; J: TRBJ1-3; DNA: TGTGCCAGCAGGGGACTAGGAAACACCATATATTTT; CDR3: CASRGLGNTIYF
V: TRBV20-1; D: -; size: many; J: TRBJ2-7; DNA: TGCAGTGGATCACAGGGCACCTACGAGCAGTACTTC; CDR3: CSGSQGTYEQYF
V: TRBV30; D: -; size: many; J: TRBJ2-3; DNA: TGTGCCTGGAGTGTACTAGGCGGGGGCACAGATACGCAGTATTTT; CDR3: CAWSVLGGGTDTQYF
V: TRBV12-3/TRBV12-4; D: TRBD1; size: -; J: TRBJ1-1; DNA: TGTGCCAGCAGCCTACGACAGGGACTAGTTTTGAACACTGAAGCTTTCTTT; CDR3: CASSLRQGLVLNTEAFF
V: TRBV5-1; D: -; size: once; J: TRBJ2-1; DNA: TGCGCCAGCAGCTTGGGCCGCACAGGTCCAAATTACAATGAGCAGTTCTTC; CDR3: CASSLGRTGPNYNEQFF
V: TRBV20-1; D: -; size: many; J: TRBJ2-3; DNA: TGCAGTGCCCCCCAGGGGGGAGGGAGGGCAGATACGCAGTATTTT; CDR3: CSAPQGGGRADTQYF
V: TRBV6-5; D: -; size: many; J: TRBJ1-1; DNA: TGTGCCAGCAGTTTCTTGGGGCGCCCAGGGGCTTTCTTT; CDR3: CASSFLGRPGAFF
V: TRBV6-5; D: TRBD2; size: -; J: TRBJ2-1; DNA: TGTGCCAGCAGCCAAGGGACTACATACAATGAGCAGTTCTTC; CDR3: CASSQGTTYNEQFF
V: TRBV7-2; D: -; size: -; J: TRBJ1-2; DNA: TGTGCCAGCAGCTTAATTGGGGGGGGCTACACCTTC; CDR3: CASSLIGGGYTF
V: TRBV25-1; D: -; size: -; J: TRBJ1-1; DNA: TGTGCCAGCCGAGGCGGAGTTGAAGCTTTCTTT; CDR3: CASRGGVEAFF
V: TRBV11-2; D: TRBD2; size: many; J: TRBJ2-1; DNA: TGTGCCAGCAGCTTAAGGCCCCCTCCTGGGCGGGGGGGCCTGATACAAACCAATGAGCAGTTCTTC; CDR3: CASSLRPPPGRGGLIQTNEQFF
V: TRBV18; D: -; size: -; J: TRBJ1-6; DNA: TGTGCCAGCTCAGCGACCGGGACGGATAATTCACCCCCCCACTTT; CDR3: CASSATGTDNSPPHF
V: TRBV10-3; D: -; size: -; J: TRBJ1-2; DNA: TGTGCCAGCAGTGAGTCAGATCGCAGAAGCTACACCTTC; CDR3: CASSESDRRSYTF
V: TRBV7-9; D: TRBD1; size: few; J: TRBJ1-6; DNA: TGTGCCAGCAGCTTAGGTCCAACAGGGGGATCCTATAATTCACCCCTCCACTTT; CDR3: CASSLGPTGGSYNSPLHF
V: TRBV12-3/TRBV12-4; D: -; size: -; J: TRBJ1-1; DNA: TGTGCCAGCACCTGGGGAGGGGTGAACACTGAAGCTTTCTTT; CDR3: CASTWGGVNTEAFF
V: TRBV24-1; D: -; size: -; J: TRBJ2-2; DNA: TGTGCCACCACCGGTAACGGGGGCACCGGGGAGCTGTTTTTT; CDR3: CATTGNGGTGELFF
V: TRBV20-1; D: -; size: many; J: TRBJ1-1; DNA: TGCAGTGCTAGTGGTTGGGTACAGCAAATGAACACTGAAGCTTTCTTT; CDR3: CSASGWVQQMNTEAFF
V: TRBV7-8; D: TRBD1; size: -; J: TRBJ2-2; DNA: TGTGCCAGCAGCAACCGGGACAGAGTCACCGGGGAGCTGTTTTTT; CDR3: CASSNRDRVTGELFF
V: TRBV6-1; D: TRBD2; size: many; J: TRBJ2-1; DNA: TGTGCCAGCAGTGAACGGGCCGGGACTAGCGGGGGGCGCGGCAATGAGCAGTTCTTC; CDR3: CASSERAGTSGGRGNEQFF
V: TRBV7-3; D: TRBD1; size: many; J: TRBJ2-5; DNA: TGTGCCAGCAGCTCGGACAGGGGGCCCCAAGAGACCCAGTACTTC; CDR3: CASSSDRGPQETQYF
V: TRBV5-4; D: -; size: many; J: TRBJ1-2; DNA: TGTGCCAGCAGCTTGGTAAGAGGCAAGAACTATGGCTACACCTTC; CDR3: CASSLVRGKNYGYTF
V: TRBV7-2; D: TRBD1; size: -; J: TRBJ1-1; DNA: TGTGCCGGCAGCTTAGCGGGGACAGAGAGTAGGACTGAAGCTTTCTTT; CDR3: CAGSLAGTESRTEAFF
V: TRBV10-3; D: -; size: many; J: TRBJ2-3; DNA: TGTGCCATCAGTGAGTCTACCTCGTTGGAGGCAGATACGCAGTATTTT; CDR3: CAISESTSLEADTQYF